This T cell receptor beta chain was identified during a study of cytomegalovirus exposure and HLA in healthy donors (dated by TCRdb to 2016 to 2017). Context from the whole study: In an earlier analysis of approximately 640 of the donors, around 300 Gb of sequence data and roughly 100 million unique TCR beta sequences from about 190 million T cells were reported. An early release that covered fewer than 800 HLA-typed donors contained approximately 300 gigabases of sequencing data and 70 million to 100 million unique TCR sequences. Of the 398 genotyped donors, less than 90% were placed in the genetic ancestry cluster associated with self-reported Caucasian donors. The study was designed to test whether signatures of past pathogen exposure could be identified by cataloging public T cell receptors. Using immunosequencing, the study profiled T cell repertoires from some 670 subjects and related those repertoires to cytomegalovirus serostatus. In addition to the first cohort of 666 subjects, a separate validation cohort of 120 different subjects was used. High-throughput TCR immunosequencing, statistical association of individual TCRs with disease status, and machine learning were combined to predict cytomegalovirus infection status. A later analysis re-examined previously published TCR beta repertoires from 610 or so donors and added high-resolution HLA genotyping to investigate patterns of TCR occurrence. The later analysis used no new phenotypic data to find candidate immune exposures, relying instead on TCR beta sequences and their occurrence across donors. An earlier analysis of around 580 of the donors used high-throughput TCR beta sequencing to judge whether each TCR beta V gene segment behaved as functional or pseudogenic. Alongside the repertoire data, information on donor age, sex, ethnicity and CMV serostatus was compiled. Genome-wide SNP genotypes for about three fifths of the 666 donors were used in a later genetic analysis, which treated that subset as a discovery cohort. All discovery cohort repertoires had been generated using a single sequencing platform. HLA typing covered class I and class II loci at four-digit resolution. Typing coverage differed by locus: A, B, C, DRB1 and DQB1 were typed in about 629-630 donors, DQA1 in approximately 520, DPA1 in around 610, and DPB1 in 472. Roughly 5 DR-DQ haplotypes were handled as single units for association and clustering, since linkage in the cohort was strong. Across around 400 genotyped donors of the cohort, an average of approximately 200,000 unique TCR beta nucleotide sequences per donor were sequenced, and roughly 20% of those sequences were non-productive.

As regards this clone: The antigen it binds to is not known. No base qualities exist here, and no much larger clone lies one base off it.

Here is what the overall study found, with its caveats: Because counts were too low, about 18 rarely observed V segments, including chromosome 9 orphons, were excluded from the earlier analysis of around 590 of the donors. Because the 87-base-pair reads could not distinguish some IMGT-functional V segments, including TRBV6-2 and TRBV6-3, those segments were excluded. Assigning TCR associations to individual alleles was difficult when HLA alleles, especially DR and DQ, strongly co-occurred. A few of the identified cytomegalovirus-associated TCR beta chains were confirmed in vitro to be specific for cytomegalovirus antigens. Linkage disequilibrium might explain the correlated functional status among segregating V segments, but an unknown experimental factor could not be ruled out. A later genetic analysis associated a missense DCLRE1C variant with V-gene and J-gene trimming of TCR beta chains, and an independent cohort replicated the association. In a later analysis, around 15,000 TCR beta sequences were associated with specific HLA alleles at a false discovery rate of 0.05. A further reported finding was that TCR beta sequences accurately predicted the HLA-A and HLA-B alleles for most subjects in the first cohort. The sequencing pipeline was judged likely to have produced a cluster of highly shared sequence variants as a technical artifact. In both the original and validation cohorts, the classifier was reported to diagnose cytomegalovirus status with high specificity and sensitivity. For the cohort, immune exposure information was limited to CMV serostatus. A total of 164 TCR beta chains were listed by the study as associated with cytomegalovirus. According to a later analysis, most CMV-associated TCR beta chains appeared to be HLA-restricted, and the HLA associations seemed to be driven largely by CMV exposure. In a later analysis, HLA-associated TCR beta chains were found to be more clonally expanded and to have lower generation probabilities than equally common non-associated chains. Only TCR beta chains were sequenced in this cohort, and the absence of alpha or paired-chain data limited detectable features. In a later genetic analysis, fewer N-insertions in productive TCRs were reported among donors in an Asian-associated ancestry cluster than the roughly 700-donor mean. Because some donors lacked HLA typing at each locus, the association tests relied only on the typed subset. The presence/absence analyses assumed that sequencing depth was roughly uniform across donors, and that assumption may not be true. According to a later analysis, TCR association rates differed among HLA loci, with DRB1 alleles showing the most associated TCRs and HLA-C alleles showing the fewest. Several of the top co-occurrence clusters appeared to be linked to parvovirus B19, influenza, CMV and Epstein-Barr virus, according to a later analysis. The authors suggested that the approach could potentially be generalized to other disease states and immunological phenotypes. An earlier analysis of approximately 540 of the donors showed that most TCR beta V segments appeared in productive rearrangements either about 90% or about 30% of the time, which broadly matched IMGT annotations. While some public TCRs were present in many individuals, most TCR sequences turned up only very rarely across donors.

In total, roughly 710 healthy bone marrow donors made up the cohort. At the time of sampling, all cohort members were nominally healthy, though unrecorded immune exposures were likely present. The donor tested CMV seronegative, placing the donor among the approximately 400 seronegative members of the cohort. Every donor gave a peripheral blood sample, and the peripheral blood mononuclear cells from that sample were used for TCR beta sequencing. Genomic DNA extraction from the blood cell samples was performed with the Qiagen DNeasy Blood Extraction Kit. The library came from the immunoSEQ multiplex PCR assay. The multiplex PCR relied on a mix of 60 forward primers for TCR Vbeta segments and 13 reverse primers for TCR Jbeta segments. Amplification of the CDR3 region of rearranged TCR beta genes was performed with a multiplex PCR assay on genomic DNA. Amplified TCR beta libraries were sequenced as 87-base-pair reads on the Illumina HiSeq System. From the authors' description of their analysis: A later analysis counted about 82 million unique TCR beta chains across the 640 or so repertoires, and roughly 11 million of these chains were shared by at least two donors. A nearest-neighbor algorithm error-corrected the raw reads and collapsed the reads into unique sequences, merging closely related sequences to remove PCR and sequencing errors. V, D and J gene segments were assigned by aligning CDR3 sequences to IMGT reference sequences. Each retained sequence needed at least a six-nucleotide match to both a V gene segment and a J gene segment. A rearrangement was called productive if the CDR3 had no stop codons and remained in frame with V and J, and every other rearrangement was called non-productive. Following IMGT convention, CDR3 was defined as the stretch from the second conserved V-encoded cysteine to the conserved J-encoded phenylalanine. In an earlier analysis of 500 to 650 of the donors, sequences lacking an unambiguous match to a single V gene segment were excluded. An earlier analysis of approximately 590 of the donors called V segments functional above 56.7% productive rearrangements and segregating when the between-donor standard deviation exceeded 5%. A statistical classification framework was built to diagnose cytomegalovirus status from the catalog of TCR beta chain sequences. In a later analysis, TCR nucleotide sequences were compared against IMGT/GENE-DB human TR gene sequences so that V and J genes could be assigned. In a later analysis, CDR3 sequences and most-parsimonious VDJ recombination scenarios were assigned using the TCRdist pipeline. In a later analysis, each TCR beta chain was defined by its CDR3 amino acid sequence together with its V-gene family, and reads without a unique V-gene family were excluded. A later analysis removed 450 to 600 highly shared, low-generation-probability nucleotide sequences to deal with suspected cross-contamination and a sequencing artifact. In a later analysis, a clonal expansion index for each public chain was calculated from normalized within-repertoire ranks of inferred template counts. In a later analysis, generation probabilities were computed using a VDJ recombination model fitted to out-of-frame rearrangements, and the results were checked against IGoR. Hypergeometric tests were used in a later analysis to score TCR-TCR, TCR-HLA and TCR-CMV co-occurrence, with a repertoire-size bias correction applied to the TCR pairs. To estimate false discovery rates, a later analysis permuted the HLA or CMV assignments 20 times. In a later analysis, co-occurring TCRs were grouped using DBSCAN, with TCRdist sequence similarity added in when clustering inside HLA-allele-positive subsets. Repertoires with fewer than 30,000 or more than 120,000 public chains, plus five repertoires with anomalous nucleotide sharing, were excluded from co-occurrence clustering. TCRdb stores this immuneACCESS table with in-frame sequences only. Part of the clones is absent; in the studies checked, under half of the shortfall reflects unresolved V genes, and no reason is known for the rest. For V, J and clone size, that table is used; D and trimming come from the DNA. Here the sample has 100,000 to 120,000 clones; around 84% occur a single time. Around 1.2% of the sample lies in the top ten.

Here V drops 4 bases and J drops 0 bases, and the junction holds 10 bases not matched to any gene. The germline V gene (reference sequence) yields SGHNT for CDR1 and YYREEE for CDR2. The CDR3 covers 19 residues, taking in both the cysteine and the phenylalanine. Only CDR3 DNA remains: 57 bases, in frame from the first base. The sequence was collected from a man aged 25-45 years in good health and CMV-seronegative. Sequencing was performed on PBMCs. The chain is made from TRBV5-4 and TRBJ2-2; 12 bases in the middle match TRBD2. The nucleotide sequence reads TGTGCCAGCAGCCCGGACCCACTAGCGGGGGGCCCGAACACCGGGGAGCTGTTTTTT. Translated, this is CASSPDPLAGGPNTGELFF.